This TCR beta chain emerged from a study of shared T cell receptors in the human thymus. The V gene's germline CDR1 is MDHEN and CDR2 SYDVKM. This CDR3 is 14 amino acids long. With 5 bases removed from V and 3 bases from J, the gap between germline ends came to 13 bases. Some clones are missing from TCRdb's copy, which holds only in-frame ones; the method was immunoSEQ multiplex PCR. The sample has hundreds of thousands of clones, around 87% seen once. This sample also appeared in a second study, on human thymus T cells.

The V gene is TRBV28, the J gene TRBJ1-1; tentative D call: TRBD1 (5 bases). This clonotype was obtained from a boy younger than two with a congenital heart defect. The sample consisted of thymocytes. The CDR3 spells CASSPRKGYTEAFF. CDR3 DNA sequence: TGTGCCAGCAGTCCACGGAAGGGGTACACTGAAGCTTTCTTT.